This T cell receptor beta chain emerged from a study of blood T cell repertoires in COVID-19. Across the study: T cells, B-cell-depleted T cells, or PBMCs provided the cDNA or gDNA that served as material.

Original analysis: Nucleated cell number was recorded as an estimate derived from reference gene primer amplification. Using immunoSEQ multiplex PCR, the repertoire was profiled, and TCRdb retains in-frame clones only, with some absent. V and J calls and clone size are copied from that table; D and trimming were computed from the DNA. The table has 250,000 to 350,000 clones, 75% to 90% seen once. Germline V gene lookup returns CDR1 LNHDA and CDR2 SQIVND (reference sequence). V shed 3 bases and J shed 4 bases, with 13 bases lying between them. There are 15 residues in the CDR3. Specimen: peripheral blood. The V call is TRBV19, the J call TRBJ1-5; tentative D call: TRBD1 (5 bases). The TCR sequence derives from a woman in her twenties or thirties with active or convalescent COVID-19. CDR3 amino acids: CASSILGGVNQPQHF. CDR3 nucleotide sequence: TGTGCCAGTAGTATTCTGGGGGGGGTTAATCAGCCCCAGCATTTT.